This T cell receptor (beta chain) was found in a study of cytomegalovirus exposure and HLA in healthy donors. 13 Jbeta primers and 60 Vbeta primers were used for the PCR. Sequenced by immunoSEQ multiplex PCR; TCRdb stores in-frame clones only, minus some. The repertoire consists of approximately 110,000 clones, with about four fifths occurring once and the leading ten covering around 5%. Donors counted as nominally healthy when sampled, yet unrecorded immune exposures were likely. Points on this clone: What it recognizes is unknown.

V was clipped by 5 bases and J by 11 bases; unmatched bases: 6. The CDR3 is 13 residues long. Germline V lookup: CDR1 MNHEY, CDR2 SMNVEV (reference sequence). General observations from the study: In a later analysis, CMV-associated beta chains were mostly HLA-associated, it appeared. Associated with HLA alleles at 0.05 false discovery rate in a later analysis were 15,000 to 20,000 TCR beta sequences. Researchers counted over 150 TCR beta chains as cytomegalovirus-associated.

J is TRBJ1-6 and V is TRBV27; TRBD1 agrees at 7 bases. The sample consisted of PBMCs. The TCR was taken from a man aged 30 to 45 in good health and CMV-seropositive. The CDR3 sequence: CASSERQGTPLHF. CDR3 DNA: TGTGCCAGCAGTGAGAGACAGGGCACACCCCTCCACTTT.